This is a list of T cell receptor beta chains from one sample in a study of regulatory T cells in long-lasting Graves disease. TCRdb recomputed calls from the multiplex PCR reads with MiXCR, one row per CDR3 protein. The sample records more than 450,000 distinct CDR3 sequences, around 16% being singletons. The data were also submitted as part of a second study, on T cells in Graves' hyperthyroidism and ophthalmopathy.

Sequenced material: peripheral blood mononuclear cells (PBMCs), taken at new diagnosis, from a patient treated with antithyroid drugs. All receptors derive from a man aged 35 to 55 with Graves disease. The conserved cysteine and the conserved F or W are not part of the CDR3 here. The order of the fields is D gene, V gene, CDR3 protein. A D gene is named only where the DNA matches it firmly.

TRBD2 | TRBV5-6 | ASSRLASGPDTQY
. | TRBV3-1 | ASSQVGTTRPGEQF
. | TRBV2 | ASTPGSPSVQPQH
. | TRBV7-6 | ASSSGPVQY
. | TRBV18 | ASSPGQSSYNEQF
. | TRBV9 | ASSSGARAGHYGYT
. | TRBV3-1 | ASSQVLLETQY
TRBD1 | TRBV7-8 | AGSQTKDRAHNEQF
. | TRBV7-9 | ASRGEESAQF
. | TRBV12-3/TRBV12-4 | ASSLVWDEQF
. | TRBV28 | ASSVGLQETQY
. | TRBV2 | ASCPGSTDTQY
TRBD1 | TRBV4-2 | ASSPTGTNIQY
. | TRBV11-2 | ASSLVVSGASGANVLT
TRBD1 | TRBV3-1 | ASSPSGGESGYT
. | TRBV6-5 | ASSYSQEPSGSNQPQH
. | TRBV12-3/TRBV12-4 | ASSLPGLNEQF
. | TRBV5-5 | ASSLVLGSTYEQY
. | TRBV12-3/TRBV12-4 | ASSSVDTQY
. | TRBV20-1 | SASLASGSGEQY
TRBD2 | TRBV5-1 | ASSQSGGTGELF
. | TRBV2 | ASSEAAKTEAF
TRBD1 | TRBV19 | ATIGAGTESYEQY
. | TRBV12-3/TRBV12-4 | ASTTTVGGAQY
. | TRBV28 | ASRGTIAAF
TRBD2 | TRBV6-5 | ASSYGTSDTDTQY
. | TRBV7-9 | ASSRGDENYGYT
TRBD2 | TRBV20-1 | SVSSGSVDHEQF
. | TRBV5-5 | ASSLEGRLHEQF
TRBD2 | TRBV20-1 | SASGSGTIGQF
. | TRBV7-2 | ASRHGGPASYNEQF
TRBD2 | TRBV11-2 | ASSLELAGRYEQF
TRBD1 | TRBV11-3 | ASSPRQGWQTQY
TRBD1 | TRBV20-1 | SARDLRGSNQPQH
TRBD2 | TRBV12-3/TRBV12-4 | ASSSGTSEIRNEQF
TRBD2 | TRBV5-1 | ASSPRTSGSSTDTQY
. | TRBV12-3/TRBV12-4 | ASSPRTGDNYGYT
. | TRBV6-1 | ASSPRVSSGNTIY
TRBD1 | TRBV29-1 | SVEDRRGPSDRNTEAF
. | TRBV27 | ASSRVGSSYEQY
TRBD2 | TRBV28 | ASSLGGRRAKNIQY
. | TRBV7-2 | ASSFTIKDTQY
. | TRBV11-2 | ASSFGLLNTGELF